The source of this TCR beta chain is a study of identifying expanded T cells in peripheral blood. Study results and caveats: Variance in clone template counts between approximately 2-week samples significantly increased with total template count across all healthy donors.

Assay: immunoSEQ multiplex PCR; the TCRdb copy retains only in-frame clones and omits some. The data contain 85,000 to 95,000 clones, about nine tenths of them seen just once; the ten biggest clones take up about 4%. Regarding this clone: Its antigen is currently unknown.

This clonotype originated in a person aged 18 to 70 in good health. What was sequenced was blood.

The DNA of the CDR3 is TGTGCCAGCTCACCACGGGAGGGCAAAACCGGGGAGCTGTTTTTT. Its translation: CASSPREGKTGELFF. The gene calls are TRBV18 and TRBJ2-2; 7 bases fit TRBD2. V shed 1 base, J shed 5 bases, and the junction held 4 bases outside the gene matches. The CDR3 extends over 15 amino acids. In germline, CDR1 is KGHSH, CDR2 LQKENI.